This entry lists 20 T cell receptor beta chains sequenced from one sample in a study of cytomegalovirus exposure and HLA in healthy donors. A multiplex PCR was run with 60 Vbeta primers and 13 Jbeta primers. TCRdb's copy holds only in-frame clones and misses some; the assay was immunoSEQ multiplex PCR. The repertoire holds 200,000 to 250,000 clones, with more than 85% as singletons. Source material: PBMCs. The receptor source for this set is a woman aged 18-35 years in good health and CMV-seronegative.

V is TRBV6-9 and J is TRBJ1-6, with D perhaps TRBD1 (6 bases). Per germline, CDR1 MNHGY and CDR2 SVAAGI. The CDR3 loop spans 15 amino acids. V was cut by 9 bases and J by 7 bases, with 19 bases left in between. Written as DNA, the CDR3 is TGTGCCAGACGAACAGGGCAATGGGAGAATTCACCCCTCCACTTT. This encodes CARRTGQWENSPLHF.

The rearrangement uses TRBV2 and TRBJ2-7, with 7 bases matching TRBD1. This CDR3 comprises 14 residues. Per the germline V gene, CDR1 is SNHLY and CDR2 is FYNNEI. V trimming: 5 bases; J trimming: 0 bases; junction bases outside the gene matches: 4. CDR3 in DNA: TGTGCCAGCAGTTCGGACAGGACCTCCTACGAGCAGTACTTC. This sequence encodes CASSSDRTSYEQYF. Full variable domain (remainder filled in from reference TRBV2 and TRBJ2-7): EPEVTQTPSHQVTQMGQEVILRCVPISNHLYFYWYRQILGQKVEFLVSFYNNEISEKSEIFDDQFSVERPDGSNFTLKIRSTKLEDSAMYFCASSSDRTSYEQYFGPGTRLTVT.

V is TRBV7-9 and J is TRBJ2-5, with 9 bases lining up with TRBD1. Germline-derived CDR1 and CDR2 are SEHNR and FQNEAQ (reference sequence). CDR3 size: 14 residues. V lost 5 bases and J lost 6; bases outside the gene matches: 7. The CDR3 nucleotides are TGTGCCAGCAGCCCGGGACAGGGCGGACAGACCCAGTACTTC. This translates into CASSPGQGGQTQYF.

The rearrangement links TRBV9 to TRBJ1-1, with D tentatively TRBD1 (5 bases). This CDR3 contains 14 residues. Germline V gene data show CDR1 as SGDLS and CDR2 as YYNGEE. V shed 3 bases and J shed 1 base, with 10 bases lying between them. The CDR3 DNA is TGTGCCAGCAGCGCCCCCACAGGGAACACTGAAGCTTTCTTT. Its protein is CASSAPTGNTEAFF.

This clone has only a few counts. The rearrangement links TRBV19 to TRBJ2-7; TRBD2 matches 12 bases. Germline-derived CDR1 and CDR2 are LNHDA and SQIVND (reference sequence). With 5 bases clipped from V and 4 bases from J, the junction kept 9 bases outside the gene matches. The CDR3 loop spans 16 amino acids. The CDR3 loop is CASSPGTSGFGYEQYF. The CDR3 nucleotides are TGTGCCAGTAGTCCTGGGACTAGCGGGTTTGGTTACGAGCAGTACTTC.

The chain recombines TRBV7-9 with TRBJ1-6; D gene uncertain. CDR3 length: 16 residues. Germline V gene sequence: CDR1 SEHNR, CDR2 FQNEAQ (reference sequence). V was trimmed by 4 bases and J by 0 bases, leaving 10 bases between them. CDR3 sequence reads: CASSSQTSSYNSPLHF. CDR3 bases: TGTGCCAGCAGCTCACAGACGAGCTCCTATAATTCACCCCTCCACTTT. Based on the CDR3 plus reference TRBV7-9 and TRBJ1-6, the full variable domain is DTGVSQNPRHKITKRGQNVTFRCDPISEHNRLYWYRQTLGQGPEFLTYFQNEAQLEKSRLLSDRFSAERPKGSFSTLEIQRTEQGDSAMYLCASSSQTSSYNSPLHFGNGTRLTVT.

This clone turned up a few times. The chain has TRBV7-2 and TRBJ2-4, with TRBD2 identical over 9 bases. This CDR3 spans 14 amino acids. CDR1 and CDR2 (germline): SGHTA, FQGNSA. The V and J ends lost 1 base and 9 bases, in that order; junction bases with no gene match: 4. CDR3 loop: CASSLERGATIQYF. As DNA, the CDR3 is TGTGCCAGCAGCTTAGAGCGGGGGGCGACCATTCAGTACTTC.

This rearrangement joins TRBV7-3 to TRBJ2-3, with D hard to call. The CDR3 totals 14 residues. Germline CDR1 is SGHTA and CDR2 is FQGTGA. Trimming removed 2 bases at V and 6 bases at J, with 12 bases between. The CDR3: CASSLAPTSDTQYF. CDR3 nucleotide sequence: TGTGCCAGCAGCTTAGCGCCGACTTCGGATACGCAGTATTTT. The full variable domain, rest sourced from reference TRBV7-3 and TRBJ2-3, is GAGVSQTPSNKVTEKGKYVELRCDPISGHTALYWYRQSLGQGPEFLIYFQGTGAADDSGLPNDRFFAVRPEGSVSTLKIQRTERGDSAVYLCASSLAPTSDTQYFGPGTRLTVL.

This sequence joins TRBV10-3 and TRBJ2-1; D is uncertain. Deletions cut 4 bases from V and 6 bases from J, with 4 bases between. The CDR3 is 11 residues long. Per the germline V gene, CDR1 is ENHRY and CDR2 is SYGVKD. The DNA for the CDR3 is TGTGCCATCAGTGGTAGCAATGAGCAGTTCTTC. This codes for CAISGSNEQFF.

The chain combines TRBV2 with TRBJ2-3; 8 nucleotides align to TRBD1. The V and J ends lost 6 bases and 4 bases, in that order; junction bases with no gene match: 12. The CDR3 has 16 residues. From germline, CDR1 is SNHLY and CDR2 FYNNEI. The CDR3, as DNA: TGTGCCAGCAGCCCCCGGACAGGGACGGCCGCAGATACGCAGTATTTT. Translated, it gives CASSPRTGTAADTQYF.

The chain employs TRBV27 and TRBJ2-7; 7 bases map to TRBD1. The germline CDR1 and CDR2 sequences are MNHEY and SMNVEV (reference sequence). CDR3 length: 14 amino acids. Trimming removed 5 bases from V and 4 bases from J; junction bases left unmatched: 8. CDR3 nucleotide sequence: TGTGCCAGCAGTAGGACAGGTCCAATGTACGAGCAGTACTTC. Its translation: CASSRTGPMYEQYF.

The CDR3 nucleotides are TGTGCCAGCAGTTGGGGAGCGGGAGATAACGAGCAGTACTTC. It is translated as CASSWGAGDNEQYF. This chain uses TRBV9 with TRBJ2-7; 8 nucleotides line up with TRBD2. This CDR3 contains 14 residues. V was clipped by 5 bases and J by 5 bases; unmatched bases: 9. CDR1 and CDR2 (germline): SGDLS, YYNGEE.

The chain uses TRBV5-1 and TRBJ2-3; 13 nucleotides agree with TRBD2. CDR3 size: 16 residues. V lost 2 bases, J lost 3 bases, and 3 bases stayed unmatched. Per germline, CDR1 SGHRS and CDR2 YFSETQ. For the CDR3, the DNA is TGCGCCAGCAGCTTACCGGGACTAGCGGGAACAGATACGCAGTATTTT. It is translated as CASSLPGLAGTDTQYF.

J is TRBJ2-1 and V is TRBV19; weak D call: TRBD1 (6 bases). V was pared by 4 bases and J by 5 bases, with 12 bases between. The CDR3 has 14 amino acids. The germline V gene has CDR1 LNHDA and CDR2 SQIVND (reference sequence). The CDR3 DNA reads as TGTGCCAGTAGTAGACAGGTGAGGCACAATGAGCAGTTCTTC. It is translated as CASSRQVRHNEQFF.

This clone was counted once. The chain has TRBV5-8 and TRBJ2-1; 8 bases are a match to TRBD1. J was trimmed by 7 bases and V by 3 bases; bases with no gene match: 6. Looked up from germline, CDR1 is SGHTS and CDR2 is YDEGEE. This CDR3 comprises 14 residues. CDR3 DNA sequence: TGTGCCAGCAGCTCCAGGGGGCGTGTGAATGAGCAGTTCTTC. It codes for CASSSRGRVNEQFF. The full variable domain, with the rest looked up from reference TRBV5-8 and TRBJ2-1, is EAGVTQSPTHLIKTRGQQATLRCSPISGHTSVYWYQQALGLGLQFLLWYDEGEERNRGNFPPRFSGRQFPNYSSELNVNALELEDSALYLCASSSRGRVNEQFFGPGTRLTVL.

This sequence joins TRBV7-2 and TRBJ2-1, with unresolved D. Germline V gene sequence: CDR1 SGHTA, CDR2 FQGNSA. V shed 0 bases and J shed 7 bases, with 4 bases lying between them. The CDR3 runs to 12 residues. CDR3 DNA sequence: TGTGCCAGCAGCTTAGCGAGGAATGAGCAGTTCTTC. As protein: CASSLARNEQFF.

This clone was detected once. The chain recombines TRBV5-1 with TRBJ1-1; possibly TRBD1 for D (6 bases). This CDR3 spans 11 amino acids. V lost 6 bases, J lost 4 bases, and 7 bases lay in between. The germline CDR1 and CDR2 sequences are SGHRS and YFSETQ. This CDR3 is CASTRGTEAFF. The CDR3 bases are TGCGCCAGCACCAGGGGCACTGAAGCTTTCTTT.

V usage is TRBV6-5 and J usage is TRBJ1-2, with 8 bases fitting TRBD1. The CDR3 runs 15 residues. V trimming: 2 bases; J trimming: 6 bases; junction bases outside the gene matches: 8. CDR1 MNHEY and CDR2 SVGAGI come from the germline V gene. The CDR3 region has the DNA TGTGCCAGCAGTTACCTTTGGACAGGGTCGGATGGCTACACCTTC. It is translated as CASSYLWTGSDGYTF.

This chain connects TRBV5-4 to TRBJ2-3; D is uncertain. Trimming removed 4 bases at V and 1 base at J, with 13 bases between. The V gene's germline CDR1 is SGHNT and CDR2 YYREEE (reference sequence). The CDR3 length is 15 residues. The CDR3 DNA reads TGTGCCAGCAGCACCAACGTCGGAGGCACAGATACGCAGTATTTT. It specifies CASSTNVGGTDTQYF.

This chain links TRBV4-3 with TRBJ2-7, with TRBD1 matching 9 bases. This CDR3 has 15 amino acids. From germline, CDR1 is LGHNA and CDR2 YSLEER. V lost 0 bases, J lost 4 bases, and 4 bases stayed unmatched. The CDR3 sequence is CASSQEGDRAYEQYF. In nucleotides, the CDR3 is TGCGCCAGCAGCCAAGAGGGGGACAGGGCGTACGAGCAGTACTTC.